Below, 16 T cell receptor beta chains from the same sample are listed, as sequenced in a study of T-cell memory formation after mild COVID-19. MiXCR was run by TCRdb on the 5' RACE reads, yielding one entry per CDR3 protein. The data show 150,000 to 200,000 distinct CDR3 sequences, approximately 15% seen once. Sequencing was carried out using PBMCs or a T cell subset sorted from them (not recorded which). These receptor sequences come from an adult woman who had mild COVID-19 (a few samples of this study predate the infection). Cell type and time point are not known.

This clonotype has only a few counts. The chain recombines TRBV5-1 with TRBJ2-1; D may be TRBD1 or TRBD2 (5 bases each). Germline loops: CDR1 SGHRS, CDR2 YFSETQ. V was clipped by 5 bases and J by 9 bases, with 18 bases between them. This CDR3 comprises 14 residues. CDR3 nucleotides: TGCGCCAGCAGGCCTCAGACTACAGGCCTTGAGCAGTTCTTC. Protein: CASRPQTTGLEQFF. Full variable domain (missing parts from reference TRBV5-1 and TRBJ2-1): KAGVTQTPRYLIKTRGQQVTLSCSPISGHRSVSWYQQTPGQGLQFLFEYFSETQRNKGNFPGRFSGRQFSNSRSEMNVSTLELGDSALYLCASRPQTTGLEQFFGPGTRLTVL.

The chain has TRBV12-3 or TRBV12-4 and TRBJ1-2; D call uncertain. V shed 4 bases and J shed 3 bases, with 12 bases lying between them. This CDR3 region has 14 residues. Here the CDR3 reads CASSSRAGDYGYTF. The CDR3 DNA reads TGTGCCAGCAGTTCACGAGCTGGGGACTATGGCTACACCTTC.

V gene TRBV2 combines with J gene TRBJ2-5; possibly TRBD1 for D (5 bases). Trimming stripped 6 bases from V and 2 bases from J, with 10 bases between. CDR1 and CDR2 from the germline V gene are SNHLY and FYNNEI. This CDR3 has 13 amino acids. In DNA, the CDR3 is TGTGCCAGCAGGTTGACAGTACAAGAGACCCAGTACTTC. It is translated as CASRLTVQETQYF.

This clonotype was detected only a few times. The chain employs TRBV2 and TRBJ1-4; D ambiguous. Germline-derived CDR1 and CDR2 are SNHLY and FYNNEI. Trimming pared 6 bases from V and 13 bases from J, leaving 12 bases between. CDR3 size: 11 residues. The CDR3 DNA follows: TGTGCCAGCAGGGGCCGGAGTAGACTGTTTTTT. Translating it yields CASRGRSRLFF. Supplemented by reference TRBV2 and TRBJ1-4, the full variable domain reads EPEVTQTPSHQVTQMGQEVILRCVPISNHLYFYWYRQILGQKVEFLVSFYNNEISEKSEIFDDQFSVERPDGSNFTLKIRSTKLEDSAMYFCASRGRSRLFFGSGTQLSVL.

This clonotype was seen ten or more times. The chain joins TRBV18 to TRBJ2-7; D possibly corresponds to TRBD1 (6 bases). The CDR3 runs to 12 residues. The V end was cut by 8 bases, the J end by 6 bases, with 14 bases between. Germline CDR1 is KGHSH and CDR2 is LQKENI. DNA for the CDR3: TGTGCCAGCAGTCCCCAGGGGAGCGAGCAGTACTTC. It encodes CASSPQGSEQYF.

This clonotype occurred a few times. The V call is TRBV12-3 or TRBV12-4, the J call TRBJ1-2; 8 positions agree with TRBD1. The CDR3 totals 13 residues. Losses at the gene ends were 5 bases for V and 6 bases for J; bases not matched to a gene: 5. CDR3 protein: CASSNGTGHGYTF. As DNA, the CDR3 is TGTGCCAGCAGTAACGGGACAGGACATGGCTACACCTTC.

This clonotype has ten or more counts. The V and J genes are TRBV7-9 and TRBJ2-2; D remains unclear. The CDR3 length is 14 residues. Trimming pared 2 bases from V and 4 bases from J, leaving 8 bases between. CDR1 and CDR2 (germline): SEHNR, FQNEAQ (reference sequence). CDR3 sequence: CASSLSLSTGELFF. For the CDR3, the DNA is TGTGCCAGCAGCTTAAGTCTAAGCACCGGGGAGCTGTTTTTT.

In this sample, this clonotype turned up many times. This sequence joins TRBV4-1 and TRBJ2-1, with TRBD2 as a possible D gene (5 bases). The V gene's germline CDR1 is MGHRA and CDR2 YSYEKL. The V gene lost 0 bases and the J gene lost 5 bases, with 11 bases spanning the gap. This CDR3 region has 15 residues. DNA of the CDR3: TGCGCCAGCAGCCAAGATGTAAGAGGGAACAATGAGCAGTTCTTC. Its translation: CASSQDVRGNNEQFF.

This clonotype was seen a few times. V usage is TRBV5-1 and J usage is TRBJ2-1, with D perhaps TRBD1 (6 bases). From germline, CDR1 is SGHRS and CDR2 YFSETQ. Trimming removed 7 bases from V and 7 bases from J, with 12 bases in between. The CDR3 consists of 12 residues. CDR3 coding DNA: TGCGCCAGCCTCAGGGGCTCTAATGAGCAGTTCTTC. This sequence encodes CASLRGSNEQFF.

This clonotype was found many times. This chain links TRBV29-1 with TRBJ2-7; D is unresolved. Germline-derived CDR1 and CDR2 are SQVTM and ANQGSEA. Between the trimmed V and J ends, which lost 0 bases and 0 bases, there was a span of 6 bases. The CDR3 has 13 amino acids. CDR3 coding DNA: TGCAGCGTTGAAGACCCCAGCTCCTACGAGCAGTACTTC. It specifies CSVEDPSSYEQYF.

The table lists this clonotype with many counts. The gene calls are TRBV5-1 and TRBJ2-5, with 7 bases fitting TRBD1. The CDR3 is 15 amino acids. V lost 1 base to trimming and J lost 0 bases; unmatched junction nucleotides: 3. CDR1 is SGHRS, CDR2 YFSETQ, per germline. The chain's CDR3 is CASSLQGVNQETQYF. CDR3 in DNA: TGCGCCAGCAGCTTGCAGGGGGTCAACCAAGAGACCCAGTACTTC. Complete variable domain (other parts from reference TRBV5-1 and TRBJ2-5): KAGVTQTPRYLIKTRGQQVTLSCSPISGHRSVSWYQQTPGQGLQFLFEYFSETQRNKGNFPGRFSGRQFSNSRSEMNVSTLELGDSALYLCASSLQGVNQETQYFGPGTRLLVL.

This clonotype was counted only a few times. The V and J genes are TRBV7-3 and TRBJ2-1; TRBD1 agrees at 11 bases. Germline CDR1 SGHTA, CDR2 FQGTGA. This CDR3 has 16 residues. J gave up 5 bases and V 1 base, and 4 bases lay outside the gene matches. CDR3 sequence (DNA): TGTGCCAGCAGCTTAATTAGGGACAGGGGGAACAATGAGCAGTTCTTC. Translating it yields CASSLIRDRGNNEQFF.

This clonotype showed up just a few times. This chain links TRBV27 with TRBJ2-1; the D is unclear. This CDR3 spans 12 amino acids. Germline V gene data show CDR1 as MNHEY and CDR2 as SMNVEV (reference sequence). Trimming left V 4 bases short and J 10 bases short, with 11 bases between. CDR3 amino acids: CASSSLTGEQFF. The DNA of the CDR3 is TGTGCCAGCAGTTCTCTCACCGGGGAGCAGTTCTTC.

The sample holds one count of this clonotype. This sequence joins TRBV12-3 or TRBV12-4 and TRBJ2-1; perhaps D is TRBD1 or TRBD2 (5 bases each). CDR3 length: 16 amino acids. V lost 7 bases and J 4 bases, leaving 20 bases between the germline ends. The CDR3 sequence is CASTWLGENKYNEQFF. The CDR3 DNA reads TGTGCCAGCACGTGGTTGGGGGAAAACAAATACAATGAGCAGTTCTTC.

This clonotype was observed a handful of times. The chain joins TRBV11-2 to TRBJ2-7; D perhaps matches TRBD1 (6 bases). Germline V lookup: CDR1 SGHAT, CDR2 FQNNGV. Trimming took 0 bases from V and 6 from J, leaving 12 bases between them. CDR3 length: 14 residues. The CDR3 sequence: CASSLDPGAGEQYF. In DNA form, the CDR3 reads TGTGCCAGCAGCTTAGATCCAGGGGCAGGCGAGCAGTACTTC.

This clonotype occurred many times. V and J are TRBV7-8 and TRBJ1-6, with D maybe TRBD1 (5 bases). CDR3 length equals 14 residues. V was clipped by 7 bases and J by 6 bases, with 13 bases between them. The germline V gene encodes CDR1 SGHVS and CDR2 FQNEAQ. CDR3 in amino acids: CASTPGRGNSPLHF. As DNA, the CDR3 is TGTGCCAGCACCCCGGGTAGGGGTAATTCACCCCTCCACTTT. The full variable domain, in which reference TRBV7-8 and TRBJ1-6 provide the parts outside the CDR3, is GAGVSQSPRYKVAKRGQDVALRCDPISGHVSLFWYQQALGQGPEFLTYFQNEAQLDKSGLPSDRFFAERPEGSVSTLKIQRTQQEDSAVYLCASTPGRGNSPLHFGNGTRLTVT.